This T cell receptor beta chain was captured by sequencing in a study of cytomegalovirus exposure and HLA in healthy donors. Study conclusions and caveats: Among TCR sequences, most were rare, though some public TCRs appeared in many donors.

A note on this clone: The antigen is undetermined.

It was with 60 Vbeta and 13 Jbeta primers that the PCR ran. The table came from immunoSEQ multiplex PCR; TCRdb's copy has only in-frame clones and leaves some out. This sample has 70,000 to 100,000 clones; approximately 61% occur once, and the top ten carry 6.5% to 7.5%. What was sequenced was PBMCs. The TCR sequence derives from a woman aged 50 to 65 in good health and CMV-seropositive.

For the CDR3, the DNA is TGTGCCAGCAGTACTTACAGGGAAAGGACCGACAATGAGCAGTTCTTC. Translating gives CASSTYRERTDNEQFF. The chain has TRBV6-6 and TRBJ2-1; tentatively, D is TRBD1 (6 bases). CDR1 is MNHNY and CDR2 is SVGAGI in the germline V gene (reference sequence). The V gene lost 5 bases and the J gene lost 5 bases, with 19 bases spanning the gap. CDR3 length equals 16 residues.